One and the same sample provided the 8 T cell receptor beta chains below, sequenced in a study of T cell responses to AZD1222 COVID-19 vaccine. Method: immunoSEQ multiplex PCR; TCRdb's copy keeps in-frame clones and lacks some. This table holds 69,000 or so clones, around 89% found once. The sequences come from peripheral blood, collected 28 days after the second dose of the MenACWY control vaccine. These receptor sequences come from an adult who received the MenACWY meningococcal vaccine as a control.

The V call is TRBV30, the J call TRBJ2-5; the match to TRBD2 covers 11 bases. The CDR3 runs 15 residues. J gave up 0 bases and V 4 bases, and 4 bases lay outside the gene matches. Germline loops: CDR1 GTSNPN, CDR2 SVGIG (reference sequence). As DNA, the CDR3 is TGTGCCTGGAACCCGGGACTAGCGGACCAAGAGACCCAGTACTTC. This gives the protein CAWNPGLADQETQYF.

This chain joins TRBV5-5 and TRBJ2-7, with D unclear. There are 14 residues in the CDR3. Germline V gene data show CDR1 as SGHKS and CDR2 as YYEKEE (reference sequence). V lost 2 bases, J lost 0 bases, and 9 bases lay in between. CDR3 in amino acids: CASSFLQRSYEQYF. The CDR3 DNA follows: TGTGCCAGCAGCTTTCTACAGCGCTCCTACGAGCAGTACTTC.

The V and J genes are TRBV6-6 and TRBJ2-2; D unclear. Trimming took 7 bases from V and 3 from J, leaving 9 bases between them. Germline lookup yields CDR1 MNHNY and CDR2 SVGAGI (reference sequence). CDR3 size: 13 residues. Here the CDR3 reads CASKGSYTGELFF. The CDR3 DNA follows: TGTGCCAGCAAAGGCTCCTACACCGGGGAGCTGTTTTTT.

The chain joins TRBV6-2 or TRBV6-3 to TRBJ1-5; tentatively, D is TRBD1 (6 bases). The CDR3 is 19 amino acids. Germline V gene lookup returns CDR1 MNHEY and CDR2 SVGEGT. The V end was cut by 0 bases, the J end by 3 bases, with 21 bases between. CDR3 sequence (DNA): TGTGCCAGCAGTTACTCCAACTTCCGGGACACCAGCCTCAATCAGCCCCAGCATTTT. This encodes CASSYSNFRDTSLNQPQHF.

The gene calls are TRBV6-5 and TRBJ2-1; D unclear. The CDR3 sequence is 14 residues long. The germline V and J ends were trimmed by 5 bases and 6 bases, with 14 bases remaining between them. Germline loops: CDR1 MNHEY, CDR2 SVGAGI. The CDR3 loop is CASSPVLLLNEQFF. CDR3 coding DNA: TGTGCCAGCAGTCCGGTTCTCCTACTCAATGAGCAGTTCTTC.

This rearrangement joins TRBV2 to TRBJ2-3, with TRBD1 as a possible D gene (5 bases). V shed 3 bases and J shed 7 bases, with 8 bases lying between them. This CDR3 is 12 amino acids long. CDR1 is SNHLY, CDR2 FYNNEI, per germline. This CDR3 is CASSEGLYTQYF. The CDR3 nucleotides read TGTGCCAGCAGTGAGGGGCTATATACGCAGTATTTT.

V and J are TRBV5-3 and TRBJ2-7, with no clear D. TRBV5-3 is marked as an open reading frame, function uncertain. CDR3 length: 15 amino acids. V was shortened by 3 bases and J by 5 bases, with 18 bases between the two germline ends. In DNA form, the CDR3 reads TGTGCCAGAAGCTCTCATTGGCCCCGGCCCCACGAGCAGTACTTC. Translated: CARSSHWPRPHEQYF.

The rearrangement uses TRBV29-1 and TRBJ1-2; a possible D gene is TRBD1 (6 bases). The CDR3 runs to 13 residues. Germline CDR1 reads SQVTM; CDR2 reads ANQGSEA. V lost 3 bases, J lost 7 bases, and 15 bases lay in between. CDR3 residues: CSVEPWQGSGYTF. Written as DNA, the CDR3 is TGCAGCGTTGAGCCCTGGCAGGGGTCTGGCTACACCTTC.